This TCR beta chain was profiled in a study of T cells in localized non-small cell lung cancer. TCRdb's table, derived via immunoSEQ multiplex PCR, lists solely in-frame clones and lacks some. Counted here are nearly 35,000 clones, 80% to 95% occurring once; the ten biggest clones make up 10% to 15%. For this clone: Its antigen is unknown.

Study results and limitations: Uninvolved adjacent lung had higher T cell clonality than tumor and all other tissues.

V was shortened by 1 base and J by 5 bases, with 9 bases between the two germline ends. The CDR3 runs to 13 residues. Germline values: CDR1 SGHNT, CDR2 YYREEE (reference sequence). The receptor was derived from an older female donor with stage II lung adenocarcinoma. This sample comprised peripheral blood mononuclear cells, obtained before any cancer treatment. The V gene is TRBV5-4, the J gene TRBJ1-2, with unresolved D. The CDR3 here is CASSLSAGYGYTF. The CDR3 DNA is TGTGCCAGCAGCTTGTCCGCAGGTTATGGCTACACCTTC.